This is a list of T cell receptor beta chains from one sample in a study of blood T cell repertoires in COVID-19. Produced via immunoSEQ multiplex PCR; TCRdb's table is partial and in-frame only. The repertoire holds some 95,000 clones, with around three quarters as singletons. The specimen sequenced was peripheral blood. These receptors were taken from a man aged 45-65 years who had recovered from COVID-19. Both conserved end residues are part of each CDR3. D genes are given only for firm matches. A row's size may be missing; if present it is once, few, many or a size class.

clone size,V gene,J gene,D gene,CDR3 DNA,CDR3 protein
-,TRBV18,TRBJ1-5,-,TGTGCCAGCTCACCAGGCGGAGATAGCAATCAGCCCCAGCATTTT,CASSPGGDSNQPQHF
-,TRBV18,TRBJ2-1,-,TGTGCCAGCTCACCCACGGGGGGCCTAGTTAATGAGCAGTTCTTC,CASSPTGGLVNEQFF
-,TRBV5-6,TRBJ2-7,-,TGTGCCAGCAGCTTTTCCCTCCGAGGGAAGGACTTC,CASSFSLRGKDF
-,TRBV5-5,TRBJ2-7,TRBD1,TGTGCCAGCGGGAGGGACAGGGGTCACTACGAGCAGTACTTC,CASGRDRGHYEQYF
-,TRBV25-1,TRBJ1-1,-,TGTGCCAGCAGTCTAGCAGGACCGAACACTGAAGCTTTCTTT,CASSLAGPNTEAFF
-,TRBV6-4,TRBJ1-3,-,TGTGCCAGCAGTGCGGGGTCCGGAAACACCATATATTTT,CASSAGSGNTIYF
-,TRBV7-3,TRBJ2-3,-,TGTGCCAGCAGCGACGGGAAGGATACGCAGTATTTT,CASSDGKDTQYF
-,TRBV3-1/TRBV3-2,TRBJ1-1,-,TGTGCCAGCAGCCAAGGTTTAGGGGGAAGTGAAGCTTTCTTT,CASSQGLGGSEAFF
-,TRBV14,TRBJ1-2,-,TGTGCCAGCAGCCACCAGGGGTACTATGGCTACACCTTC,CASSHQGYYGYTF
-,TRBV19,TRBJ1-2,TRBD1,TGTGCCAGTAGTTTGGGACAGGGGAACTATGGCTACACCTTC,CASSLGQGNYGYTF
-,TRBV7-9,TRBJ1-6,-,TGTGCCAGCAGCTTAGGCCCAGGGGCCCCGAATTCACCCCTCCACTTT,CASSLGPGAPNSPLHF
-,TRBV7-9,TRBJ2-7,-,TGTGCCAGCAGCACCCCCTCCGAGCCCCTTTGGTACGAGCAGTACTTC,CASSTPSEPLWYEQYF
-,TRBV4-1,TRBJ1-2,TRBD1,TGCGCCAGCAGCCAAGATAGGGGGCCCTATGGCTACACCTTC,CASSQDRGPYGYTF
-,TRBV3-1/TRBV3-2,TRBJ1-2,-,TGTGCCAGCAGCCAAGGTGCAGCTAACTATGGCTACACCTTC,CASSQGAANYGYTF
-,TRBV6-1,TRBJ1-3,TRBD1,TGTGCCAGCAGTGGGACAGGGTCTAGGGTCGGAAACACCATATATTTT,CASSGTGSRVGNTIYF
few,TRBV4-2,TRBJ1-2,TRBD1,TGTGCCAGCAGCCAGGCACCGGACAGGGTTGATCCTGGCTACACCTTC,CASSQAPDRVDPGYTF
-,TRBV19,TRBJ1-2,-,TGTGCCAGTAGTATTCCACAGGTCTATGGCTACACCTTC,CASSIPQVYGYTF